This record looks at one T cell receptor beta chain sequence and its context. The sample originates from a study of blood T cell repertoires in COVID-19. Across the study: Collection of acute and convalescent COVID-19 samples took place in the United States, Italy and Spain. PBMCs, B-cell-depleted T cells, or T cells were the source of the cDNA or gDNA that made up the material.

Sequencing used immunoSEQ multiplex PCR; TCRdb keeps in-frame clones, though not all of them. Of about 240,000 clones in the sample, around 89% were seen once. Germline loops: CDR1 MNHEY, CDR2 SMNVEV (reference sequence). With 5 bases clipped from V and 6 bases from J, the junction kept 8 bases outside the gene matches. CDR3 length: 15 amino acids. The age range of participants was about 18 to 95 years, with residence in 20 to 25 US areas. Recovered status in Cohort 3 required two negative PCRs, clearance, or symptom resolution. This rearrangement joins TRBV27 to TRBJ2-2; 8 positions match TRBD2. The specimen was PBMCs or T cells enriched from blood (not recorded which). This receptor was taken from a woman younger than 45 who had recovered from COVID-19. The CDR3 DNA follows: TGTGCCAGCAGTCCACGACTAGCGCGATCCGGGGAGCTGTTTTTT. This gives the protein CASSPRLARSGELFF.